These T cell receptor beta chains were read from a single sample in a study of blood T cell repertoires in COVID-19. Profiled with immunoSEQ multiplex PCR; TCRdb holds only in-frame clones, not every one. The data show roughly 63,000 clones, roughly 89% seen once. Sequencing was done on a sample of peripheral blood. The receptors stem from a man aged 50 to 59 with active COVID-19. The CDR3 runs from the conserved cysteine through the conserved F or W. Fields, in order: clone size, J gene, D gene, V gene, CDR3 DNA, CDR3 protein. A D gene is named only where the DNA matches it firmly. Size is omitted from some rows. Given values are once, few, many or a class for expanded clones.

>NA|TRBJ2-7|NA|TRBV9
TGTGCCAGCAGTCCGGGTGTCTCCTACGAGCAGTACTTC
CASSPGVSYEQYF
>NA|TRBJ2-7|NA|TRBV6-5
TGTGCCAGCAGTCCATACGGGGGGCCTTACGAGCAGTACTTC
CASSPYGGPYEQYF
>once|TRBJ2-7|TRBD1|TRBV7-9
TGTGCCAGCAGCCCTGGGACAGCGCGCGCCTACGAGCAGTACTTC
CASSPGTARAYEQYF
>NA|TRBJ2-1|NA|TRBV19
TGTGCCAGTAAGGGAGAAATAAATGAGCAGTTCTTC
CASKGEINEQFF
>NA|TRBJ2-5|NA|TRBV5-1
TGCGCCAGCAGCCCGGCGGCCGTACCCGGGGAGACCCAGTACTTC
CASSPAAVPGETQYF
>NA|TRBJ2-6|NA|TRBV19
TGTGCCAGTACTATTCGGGGCTCTGGGGCCAACGTCCTGACTTTC
CASTIRGSGANVLTF
>once|TRBJ2-7|TRBD1|TRBV9
TGTGCCAGCAGCCTGGGTGGGACAGCCGCCTACGAGCAGTACTTC
CASSLGGTAAYEQYF
>NA|TRBJ1-2|NA|TRBV2
TGTGCCAGCAGAGCAGGGGTTGGCTACACCTTC
CASRAGVGYTF
>once|TRBJ2-5|NA|TRBV5-6
TGTGCCAGCAGCTTGGGCAGGGCCAACCAAGAGACCCAGTACTTC
CASSLGRANQETQYF
>NA|TRBJ2-1|NA|TRBV5-1
TGCGCCAGCAGCTTGGACAGGGTAGGCAATGAGCAGTTCTTC
CASSLDRVGNEQFF
>many|TRBJ2-2|TRBD1|TRBV6-4
TGTGCCAGCAGTGACGGTCCGGGACAGGGGGCCGGGGAGCTGTTTTTT
CASSDGPGQGAGELFF
>NA|TRBJ1-2|NA|TRBV5-1
TGCGCCAGCAGCTTAGACTCAGGGTATTACACCTTC
CASSLDSGYYTF
>NA|TRBJ2-1|TRBD1|TRBV5-1
TGCGCCAGCAGCTCGGGACAGAAATTTTACAATGAGCAGTTCTTC
CASSSGQKFYNEQFF
>NA|TRBJ2-7|NA|TRBV21-1
TGTGCCAGCAGCAAAAAGGACAGGGTCCCCGAGCAGTACTTC
CASSKKDRVPEQYF
>NA|TRBJ1-1|NA|TRBV4-2
TGTGCCAGCAGCCAAGACGGGGGTGAAGCTTTCTTT
CASSQDGGEAFF
>once|TRBJ1-4|NA|TRBV5-6
TGTGCCAGCAGCTTGGCAGCAACTAATGAAAAACTGTTTTTT
CASSLAATNEKLFF